Given below is one T cell receptor (beta chain) in context. As yet, its antigen is unknown. The PCR had 60 Vbeta and 13 Jbeta primers. Assay: immunoSEQ multiplex PCR; the TCRdb copy retains only in-frame clones and omits some. Of approximately 180,000 clones in the sample, about two thirds were seen once. The sample originates from a study of cytomegalovirus exposure and HLA in healthy donors. Study conclusions and caveats: Reported performance of the classifier showed diagnosis of cytomegalovirus status with high specificity and sensitivity. In a later analysis, HLA-associated TCR beta chains were more clonally expanded than equally common others. The study listed 164 cytomegalovirus-associated TCR beta chains. Rarity characterized most TCR sequences, yet some public TCRs appeared in many donors.

The CDR3 is made up of 12 amino acids. From germline, CDR1 is SNHLY and CDR2 FYNNEI. Deletions cut 8 bases from V and 7 bases from J, with 14 bases between. This sequence was found in a human donor in good health. The chain uses TRBV2 and TRBJ1-1, with D perhaps matching TRBD1 (6 bases). Source material: PBMCs. CDR3 sequence (DNA): TGTGCCAGCTTGCCACAGGGCCTTGAAGCTTTCTTT. This gives the protein CASLPQGLEAFF.